One T cell receptor beta chain is described in this entry. Authors' analysis steps: Scientists estimated how many nucleated cells there were by amplifying reference gene primers. The assay was immunoSEQ multiplex PCR, and TCRdb's table has in-frame clones only and misses some. V, J and clone size reflect that table, while D and trimming were determined from the DNA. The sample contains roughly 100,000 clones, around 73% of which appear only once. The V end was cut by 10 bases, the J end by 0 bases, with 16 bases between. Germline CDR1 reads SNHLY; CDR2 reads FYNNEI. The CDR3 covers 15 residues. These data belong to a study of blood T cell repertoires in COVID-19. About the study: Both acute and convalescent COVID-19 samples were obtained from the United States, Italy and Spain. Sources were T cells, B-cell-depleted T cells, or PBMCs; the material itself was cDNA or gDNA.

The receptor's source is a man aged 55 to 70 with active or convalescent COVID-19. This chain joins TRBV2 and TRBJ2-1; D is perhaps TRBD2 (6 bases). Sequencing used peripheral blood. The DNA for the CDR3 is TGTGCCATGGTGGGGGACGGGAGCTCCTACAATGAGCAGTTCTTC. This codes for CAMVGDGSSYNEQFF.